What follows are 4 T cell receptor beta chains derived from one specimen sequenced in a study of tumor-infiltrating lymphocytes in localized non-small cell lung cancer. TCRdb's table, derived via immunoSEQ multiplex PCR, lists solely in-frame clones and lacks some. This table holds fewer than 11,000 clones, about 75% found once. The sequencing input was uninvolved lung tissue not adjacent to the tumor. Receptors originate from a human donor with non-small cell lung cancer.

The chain recombines TRBV6-6 with TRBJ2-1, with D hard to call. Deletions cut 0 bases from V and 8 bases from J, with 8 bases between. Per the germline V gene, CDR1 is MNHNY and CDR2 is SVGAGI (reference sequence). The CDR3 sequence is 13 residues long. The CDR3 sequence: CASSYSMQDEQFF. DNA of the CDR3: TGTGCCAGCAGTTACTCGATGCAGGATGAGCAGTTCTTC.

V is TRBV5-1 and J is TRBJ2-3; D not resolved. The CDR3 spans 11 residues. The V and J ends lost 6 bases and 3 bases respectively, with 5 bases between them. Germline V gene sequence: CDR1 SGHRS, CDR2 YFSETQ. CDR3 sequence: CASKITDTQYF. In DNA form, the CDR3 reads TGCGCCAGCAAAATAACAGATACGCAGTATTTT.

The CDR3 protein is CASSRGYEQYF. The CDR3, as DNA: TGTGCCAGCTCGAGGGGTTACGAGCAGTACTTC. This chain connects TRBV28 to TRBJ2-7; either TRBD1 or TRBD2 may supply D (5 bases each). CDR1 and CDR2 from the germline V gene are MDHEN and SYDVKM. This CDR3 is built from 11 residues. Trimming removed 8 bases at V and 4 bases at J, with 9 bases between. The full variable domain, its missing parts supplied by reference TRBV28 and TRBJ2-7, is DVKVTQSSRYLVKRTGEKVFLECVQDMDHENMFWYRQDPGLGLRLIYFSYDVKMKEKGDIPEGYSVSREKKERFSLILESASTNQTSMYLCASSRGYEQYFGPGTRLTVT.

The chain links TRBV19 to TRBJ2-1; 13 positions match TRBD2. The CDR3 extends over 16 amino acids. J gave up 8 bases and V 1 base, and 5 bases lay outside the gene matches. Per the germline V gene, CDR1 is LNHDA and CDR2 is SQIVND (reference sequence). The CDR3 DNA is TGTGCCAGTAGTATAGGGACTAGCGGGAGATGGGATGAGCAGTTCTTC. Its protein is CASSIGTSGRWDEQFF. Full variable domain (outside the CDR3, taken from reference TRBV19 and TRBJ2-1): DGGITQSPKYLFRKEGQNVTLSCEQNLNHDAMYWYRQDPGQGLRLIYYSQIVNDFQKGDIAEGYSVSREKKESFPLTVTSAQKNPTAFYLCASSIGTSGRWDEQFFGPGTRLTVL.